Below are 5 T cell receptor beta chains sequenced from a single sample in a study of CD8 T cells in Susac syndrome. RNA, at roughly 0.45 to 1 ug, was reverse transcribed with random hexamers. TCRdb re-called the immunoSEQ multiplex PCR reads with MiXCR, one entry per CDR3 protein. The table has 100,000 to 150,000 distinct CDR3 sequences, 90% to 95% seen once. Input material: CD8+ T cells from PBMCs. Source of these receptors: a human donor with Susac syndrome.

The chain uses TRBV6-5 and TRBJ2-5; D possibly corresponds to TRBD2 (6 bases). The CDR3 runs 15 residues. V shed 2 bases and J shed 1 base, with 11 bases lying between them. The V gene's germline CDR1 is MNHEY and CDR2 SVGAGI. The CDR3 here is CASSYRGFLQETQYF. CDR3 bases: TGTGCCAGCAGTTACCGGGGGTTCCTCCAAGAGACCCAGTACTTC.

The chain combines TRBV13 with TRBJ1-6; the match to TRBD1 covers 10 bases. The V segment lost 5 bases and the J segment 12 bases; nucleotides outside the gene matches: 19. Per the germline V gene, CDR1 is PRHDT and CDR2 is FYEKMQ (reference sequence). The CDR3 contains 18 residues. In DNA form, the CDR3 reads TGTGCCAGCAGCCCCCCCGGCGGGGACAGGGGCTTCTGGAGACCCCTCCACTTT. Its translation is CASSPPGGDRGFWRPLHF.

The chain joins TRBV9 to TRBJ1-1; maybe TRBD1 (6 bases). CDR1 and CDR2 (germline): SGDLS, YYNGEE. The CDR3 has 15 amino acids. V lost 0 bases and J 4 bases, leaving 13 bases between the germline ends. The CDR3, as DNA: TGTGCCAGCAGCGTAGGAGGGGGGCATGGCACTGAAGCTTTCTTT. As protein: CASSVGGGHGTEAFF.

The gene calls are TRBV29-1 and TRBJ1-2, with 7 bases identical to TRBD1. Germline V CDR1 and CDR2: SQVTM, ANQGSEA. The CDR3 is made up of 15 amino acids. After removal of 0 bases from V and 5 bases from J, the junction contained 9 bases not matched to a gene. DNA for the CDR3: TGCAGCGTTGAAGACCTTGGGACAGACCAATATGGCTACACCTTC. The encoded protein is CSVEDLGTDQYGYTF.

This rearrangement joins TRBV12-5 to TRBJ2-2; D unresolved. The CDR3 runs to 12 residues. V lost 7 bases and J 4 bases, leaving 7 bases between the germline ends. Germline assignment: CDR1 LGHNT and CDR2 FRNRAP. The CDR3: CASVPSTGELFF. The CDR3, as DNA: TGTGCTAGTGTCCCGTCCACCGGGGAGCTGTTTTTT.